One and the same sample provided the 16 T cell receptor beta chains below, sequenced in a study of OX40 agonist ivuxolimab in advanced cancers. Generated by immunoSEQ multiplex PCR, the TCRdb table keeps only in-frame clones and is missing some. The sample has 75,000 to 100,000 clones; roughly 85% are singletons. The material was CD4+ or CD8+ T cells sorted from blood, obtained in a trial of the OX40 agonist ivuxolimab. The receptors derive from an adult with an advanced solid tumor such as melanoma, head and neck, liver or kidney cancer.

This rearrangement joins TRBV5-1 to TRBJ2-7, with 7 bases lining up with TRBD1. After removal of 4 bases from V and 5 bases from J, the junction contained 6 bases not matched to a gene. The CDR3 has 13 amino acids. CDR1 is SGHRS and CDR2 is YFSETQ in the germline V gene. For the CDR3, the DNA is TGCGCCAGCAGCCGGGACAGCCGGAACGAGCAGTACTTC. Translated, it gives CASSRDSRNEQYF.

The chain recombines TRBV18 with TRBJ1-3; TRBD1 might be the D (5 bases). V was pared by 3 bases and J by 3 bases, with 12 bases between. This CDR3 has 15 amino acids. Germline V CDR1 and CDR2: KGHSH, LQKENI. The CDR3 DNA reads as TGTGCCAGCTCACCGGGTTGGGGACTTGGAAACACCATATATTTT. Its protein is CASSPGWGLGNTIYF.

This CDR3 reads CASSEAVQGVRQPQHF. CDR3 DNA: TGTGCCAGCAGTGAAGCTGTCCAGGGGGTACGTCAGCCCCAGCATTTT. J is TRBJ1-5 and V is TRBV6-1, with TRBD1 identical over 7 bases. CDR1 is MNHNS and CDR2 is SASEGT in the germline V gene. Trimming cost V 0 bases and J 6 bases; bases outside gene matches: 8. The CDR3 has 16 amino acids.

The chain links TRBV6-5 to TRBJ2-3; D gene uncertain. Germline V gene data show CDR1 as MNHEY and CDR2 as SVGAGI. The CDR3 consists of 11 residues. The V end was cut by 2 bases, the J end by 9 bases, with 6 bases between. The CDR3 here is CASSYHSTQYF. In nucleotides, the CDR3 is TGTGCCAGCAGTTACCATTCCACGCAGTATTTT.

This sequence joins TRBV18 and TRBJ2-3; D gene unclear. The germline V gene has CDR1 KGHSH and CDR2 LQKENI. The CDR3 runs to 15 residues. V lost 6 bases and J lost 4, with 17 bases in between. CDR3 region: CASSLSNFQADTQYF. The CDR3 DNA is TGTGCCAGCTCGCTGTCCAATTTCCAGGCAGATACGCAGTATTTT.

This sequence joins TRBV28 and TRBJ1-5; perhaps TRBD1 as D (5 bases). CDR1 is MDHEN and CDR2 is SYDVKM in the germline V gene. The germline V and J ends were trimmed by 5 bases and 4 bases, with 6 bases remaining between them. The CDR3 covers 12 residues. The CDR3 region is CASSRQNQPQHF. The CDR3 DNA is TGTGCCAGCAGTCGACAGAATCAGCCCCAGCATTTT. Full variable domain (rest looked up from reference TRBV28 and TRBJ1-5): DVKVTQSSRYLVKRTGEKVFLECVQDMDHENMFWYRQDPGLGLRLIYFSYDVKMKEKGDIPEGYSVSREKKERFSLILESASTNQTSMYLCASSRQNQPQHFGDGTRLSIL.

V gene TRBV6-6 combines with J gene TRBJ1-2; 7 bases agree with TRBD1. The CDR3 runs to 13 residues. With 7 bases clipped from V and 6 bases from J, the junction kept 8 bases outside the gene matches. Germline values: CDR1 MNHNY, CDR2 SVGAGI (reference sequence). This CDR3 is CASTQGQRNGYTF. CDR3 bases: TGTGCCAGCACCCAGGGACAGAGAAATGGCTACACCTTC.

V is TRBV28 and J is TRBJ1-4, with D unclear. V lost 7 bases, J lost 9 bases, and 18 bases lay in between. Germline V lookup: CDR1 MDHEN, CDR2 SYDVKM. The CDR3 is 14 amino acids. The CDR3 loop reads CASTLPGLGKKLFF. CDR3 bases: TGTGCCAGCACCCTACCGGGCCTAGGTAAAAAACTGTTTTTT.

The chain employs TRBV10-3 and TRBJ2-7, with TRBD2 as a possible D gene (5 bases). Germline CDR1 and CDR2: ENHRY and SYGVKD. Deletions cut 0 bases from V and 7 bases from J, with 19 bases between. This CDR3 comprises 16 residues. The CDR3, as DNA: TGTGCCATCAGTGAGTCTGTAGTTCTGAGATCGGGGGAGCAGTACTTC. This sequence encodes CAISESVVLRSGEQYF.

The chain uses TRBV5-1 and TRBJ2-2, with TRBD1 matching over 11 bases. CDR3 length equals 16 residues. V was clipped by 3 bases and J by 0 bases; unmatched bases: 1. Per the germline V gene, CDR1 is SGHRS and CDR2 is YFSETQ. The CDR3 region is CASSWTGGSNTGELFF. The CDR3 DNA sequence: TGCGCCAGCAGCTGGACAGGGGGCTCGAACACCGGGGAGCTGTTTTTT.

J is TRBJ2-7 and V is TRBV2; D may be TRBD1 (5 bases). Germline V gives CDR1 SNHLY, CDR2 FYNNEI. This CDR3 has 14 residues. Trimming took off 4 bases at V and 6 bases at J, with 16 bases between the two ends. The CDR3 here is CASSAGWGPGEQYF. The CDR3 nucleotides read TGTGCCAGCAGTGCCGGCTGGGGCCCTGGCGAGCAGTACTTC.

The rearrangement joins TRBV11-3 to TRBJ2-3; no clear D. Germline V CDR1 and CDR2: SGHNT, YENEEA. The CDR3 contains 15 residues. With 2 bases removed from V and 1 base from J, the gap between germline ends came to 10 bases. The CDR3 loop is CASSLTRQGTDTQYF. CDR3 DNA sequence: TGTGCCAGCAGCTTAACCCGCCAGGGCACAGATACGCAGTATTTT.

V is TRBV10-1 and J is TRBJ2-3; no clear D. CDR1 and CDR2 from the germline V gene are WNHNN and SYGVQD (reference sequence). Trimming stripped 3 bases from V and 2 bases from J, with 3 bases between. This CDR3 has 12 amino acids. The CDR3 sequence is CASSDNTDTQYF. The CDR3 DNA reads as TGCGCCAGCAGTGACAACACAGATACGCAGTATTTT.

The gene calls are TRBV7-2 and TRBJ1-2; D might be TRBD1 (6 bases). Trimming removed 6 bases at V and 6 bases at J, with 17 bases between. Germline-derived CDR1 and CDR2 are SGHTA and FQGNSA. The CDR3 consists of 14 residues. The CDR3 loop reads CASSSRYQGNGYTF. CDR3 nucleotide sequence: TGTGCCAGCAGTTCCCGTTACCAGGGGAATGGCTACACCTTC.

This clone was recorded once. V gene TRBV27 combines with J gene TRBJ2-7; 7 nucleotides align to TRBD2. The CDR3 is 15 residues long. The V and J ends lost 5 bases and 0 bases, in that order; junction bases with no gene match: 7. The germline V gene has CDR1 MNHEY and CDR2 SMNVEV (reference sequence). This CDR3 is CASSGGGTNSYEQYF. CDR3 coding DNA: TGTGCCAGCAGTGGGGGGGGGACTAACTCCTACGAGCAGTACTTC.

The rearrangement links TRBV5-1 to TRBJ2-5; the D gene could be TRBD1 or TRBD2 (5 bases each). The end of the DNA is better explained by TRBJ2-7, so the J call may be wrong. Germline loops: CDR1 SGHRS, CDR2 YFSETQ. This CDR3 has 16 residues. For the CDR3, the DNA is TGCGCCAGCAGCCCGACCGGGACCTATCCTAACTACGAGCAGTACTTC. Translated, it gives CASSPTGTYPNYEQYF.